The 13 T cell receptor beta chains in this list originate from one sample, sequenced in a study of T cells in localized non-small cell lung cancer. Only in-frame clones appear in the TCRdb table, and some are missing; sequencing was by immunoSEQ multiplex PCR. The table records 75,000 to 90,000 clones, 70% to 90% of them present only once. The sample in question was peripheral blood, obtained before any cancer treatment. The receptors here all came from a man between 40 and 69 years old with stage I lung adenocarcinoma.

The rearrangement links TRBV5-1 to TRBJ2-3, with D unclear. The V end was cut by 3 bases, the J end by 0 bases, with 11 bases between. CDR3 length equals 15 residues. Germline V lookup: CDR1 SGHRS, CDR2 YFSETQ. CDR3 sequence (DNA): TGCGCCAGCAGCTGGAGCTCCCCTAGCACAGATACGCAGTATTTT. It yields the protein CASSWSSPSTDTQYF.

The chain couples TRBV7-2 to TRBJ2-1, with D hard to call. Looked up from germline, CDR1 is SGHTA and CDR2 is FQGNSA. The germline V and J ends were trimmed by 1 base and 2 bases, with 9 bases remaining between them. CDR3 length equals 15 residues. CDR3 sequence reads: CASSLDRATYNEQFF. The CDR3 DNA sequence: TGTGCCAGCAGCTTAGACCGGGCTACCTACAATGAGCAGTTCTTC.

The chain couples TRBV7-9 to TRBJ2-5, with D possibly being TRBD1 (6 bases). Per the germline V gene, CDR1 is SEHNR and CDR2 is FQNEAQ (reference sequence). The CDR3 runs to 16 residues. Trimming took 2 bases from V and 3 from J, leaving 16 bases between them. The CDR3 region is CASSLTPRGLEETQYF. CDR3 nucleotide sequence: TGTGCCAGCAGCTTAACCCCCAGGGGCCTCGAAGAGACCCAGTACTTC.

This chain links TRBV5-5 with TRBJ1-2; 9 bases are shared with TRBD1. The germline V gene has CDR1 SGHKS and CDR2 YYEKEE (reference sequence). The length of the CDR3 is 16 residues. Losses at the gene ends were 0 bases for V and 4 bases for J; bases not matched to a gene: 7. The CDR3 sequence: CASSLAGTGSIYGYTF. DNA for the CDR3: TGTGCCAGCAGCTTGGCCGGGACAGGGAGCATCTATGGCTACACCTTC.

The chain is built from TRBV7-3 and TRBJ2-2; D gene ambiguous. This CDR3 region has 16 residues. Germline CDR1 SGHTA, CDR2 FQGTGA. V lost 6 bases and J lost 8, with 22 bases in between. CDR3 coding DNA: TGTGCCAGCAGGATTAGAGGCGGAACCCTTGCGGGGGAGCTGTTTTTT. This translates into CASRIRGGTLAGELFF.

The chain employs TRBV5-4 and TRBJ1-1; TRBD1 agrees at 12 bases. The germline V gene encodes CDR1 SGHNT and CDR2 YYREEE (reference sequence). J was trimmed by 4 bases and V by 4 bases; bases with no gene match: 5. The CDR3 is 15 residues long. The CDR3 DNA reads as TGTGCCAGCAGCGGGGACAGGGGGCGGGTCACTGAAGCTTTCTTT. It encodes CASSGDRGRVTEAFF. Full variable domain (remainder filled in from reference TRBV5-4 and TRBJ1-1): ETGVTQSPTHLIKTRGQQVTLRCSSQSGHNTVSWYQQALGQGPQFIFQYYREEENGRGNFPPRFSGLQFPNYSSELNVNALELDDSALYLCASSGDRGRVTEAFFGQGTRLTVV.

The chain has TRBV10-3 and TRBJ1-2; D remains ambiguous. Trimming took off 9 bases at V and 7 bases at J, with 18 bases between the two ends. The CDR3 has 13 residues. CDR1 ENHRY and CDR2 SYGVKD come from the germline V gene. CDR3 residues: CAIAKRETSGYTF. Written as DNA, the CDR3 is TGTGCCATTGCTAAGAGGGAGACGAGTGGCTACACCTTC.

The chain carries TRBV5-1 and TRBJ2-1; possible D gene TRBD2, 6 bases. The CDR3 sequence is 14 residues long. Germline values: CDR1 SGHRS, CDR2 YFSETQ. The germline V and J ends were trimmed by 4 bases and 7 bases, with 15 bases remaining between them. Here the CDR3 reads CASSPGEGLNEQFF. CDR3 DNA sequence: TGCGCCAGCAGCCCGGGAGAGGGGCTTAATGAGCAGTTCTTC.

The chain has TRBV10-3 and TRBJ2-1; D gene ambiguous. This CDR3 has 14 residues. V was trimmed by 5 bases and J by 0 bases, leaving 8 bases between them. Germline loops: CDR1 ENHRY, CDR2 SYGVKD. CDR3 nucleotides: TGTGCCATCAGTAACGTATACTCCTACAATGAGCAGTTCTTC. This translates into CAISNVYSYNEQFF.

This chain connects TRBV11-2 to TRBJ2-3, with 8 bases identical to TRBD1. With V trimmed by 0 bases and J by 2 bases, 4 bases remained unmatched. Germline V lookup: CDR1 SGHAT, CDR2 FQNNGV. CDR3 length: 16 residues. CDR3 residues: CASSLEQGVDTDTQYF. Here the CDR3 DNA reads TGTGCCAGCAGCTTAGAACAGGGGGTCGACACAGATACGCAGTATTTT.

The gene calls are TRBV28 and TRBJ2-3; 8 positions match TRBD1. CDR3 length equals 14 residues. Germline CDR1 and CDR2: MDHEN and SYDVKM. Trimming cost V 2 bases and J 8 bases; bases outside gene matches: 6. CDR3 sequence reads: CASSLDRGGATQYF. The CDR3 DNA follows: TGTGCCAGCAGTTTAGACAGGGGAGGCGCTACGCAGTATTTT.

V usage is TRBV6-1 and J usage is TRBJ1-4; 8 bases agree with TRBD1. This CDR3 is 15 amino acids long. Trimming at V came to 6 bases and at J to 0 bases, leaving 3 bases not matched to a gene. Germline loops: CDR1 MNHNS, CDR2 SASEGT. Written as DNA, the CDR3 is TGTGCCAGCAGGGGACAGGAGGCAACTAATGAAAAACTGTTTTTT. It yields the protein CASRGQEATNEKLFF.

The V and J genes are TRBV30 and TRBJ1-1, with 7 positions matching TRBD1. The V gene's germline CDR1 is GTSNPN and CDR2 SVGIG (reference sequence). The ends lost 4 bases at V and 0 bases at J; junction bases unmatched: 11. The CDR3 covers 16 residues. CDR3 amino acids: CAWTPGQTILNTEAFF. The CDR3 coding sequence is TGTGCCTGGACCCCGGGACAGACTATCTTGAACACTGAAGCTTTCTTT.